Listed here is a single TCR beta chain. What it binds is not known. The sample originates from a study of T cell repertoires in cytomegalovirus infection. As for the study in general: Recently identified HLA-C-restricted CMV epitopes were used, and well-studied HLA-B-restricted CMV epitopes were used as well. From public TCR beta signatures came an indication of both CMV infection and matching HLA type.

J gave up 5 bases and V 5 bases, and 14 bases lay outside the gene matches. CDR3 length: 17 residues. Germline V gene data show CDR1 as MNHNS and CDR2 as SASEGT. From the reads, TCRdb called clonotypes with MiXCR, one entry per CDR3 protein. The profile covers about 900,000 distinct CDR3 sequences, with approximately 32% appearing a single time and over 10% taken by the ten largest. The sequence was obtained from a human donor in good health (CMV status not recorded). Some clones in this sample may be carry-over from other donors' samples. Sequenced here: cultured CD8+ T cells from PBMCs, sampled from culture after CMV antigen stimulation. The chain links TRBV6-1 to TRBJ1-1, with TRBD1 matching 10 bases. The CDR3 DNA reads as TGTGCCAGCAGTTTAACCGGACAGGGGGTTTTTCTGACTGAAGCTTTCTTT. Its protein product is CASSLTGQGVFLTEAFF.